Here is one TCR beta chain with its context. No antigen is known for it. CDR1 and CDR2 from the germline V gene are SGHTA and FQGNSA. This CDR3 spans 14 amino acids. Trimming pared 4 bases from V and 0 bases from J, leaving 9 bases between. The data stem from a study of tumor-infiltrating lymphocytes in primary liver carcinoma. Study results and limitations: Only about 7.5-25% of top clones appeared in all five tumor regions.

Using a constant-region primer together with ProtoScript II reverse transcriptase, TCR beta cDNA was made from around 0.55 ug of total RNA. Libraries covering TCR beta were generated through three nested multiplex PCR rounds (using a slightly modified ARM-PCR). The first two PCR rounds used TRBV1-TRBV30 primers with a Cbeta primer, 10 cycles each. TCRdb itself ran the multiplex PCR reads through MiXCR, one entry per CDR3 protein. The table lists tens of thousands of distinct CDR3 sequences, around 73% of them singletons. The roughly 19-32 mg bulk tissue piece was not sorted before simultaneous RNA and DNA extraction. Per tumor, sampling covered five separate regions.

The J gene is TRBJ1-2, the V gene TRBV7-2; the D gene is possibly TRBD1 (5 bases). The TCR was taken from a man between 35 and 55 years old with primary liver carcinoma and hepatitis B virus infection. The material sequenced was liver tumor tissue from sampling region 5. Subset defined: tumor region T5, tumor centre. The CDR3 DNA sequence: TGTACCAGCAGCTCCCCGACAGCTAACTATGGCTACACCTTC. Protein sequence: CTSSSPTANYGYTF. Full variable domain (missing parts from reference TRBV7-2 and TRBJ1-2): GAGVSQSPSNKVTEKGKDVELRCDPISGHTALYWYRQSLGQGLEFLIYFQGNSAPDKSGLPSDRFSAERTGGSVSTLTIQRTQQEDSAVYLCTSSSPTANYGYTFGSGTRLTVV.